This T cell receptor beta chain was sequenced in a study of cytomegalovirus exposure and HLA in healthy donors. The study ran its PCR with 60 Vbeta and 13 Jbeta primers. Measured with immunoSEQ multiplex PCR; TCRdb has only the in-frame clones, and not every one. The data hold hundreds of thousands of clones, with around 80% observed a single time. Findings and limits, study-wide: The authors considered a cluster of highly shared sequence variants likely to be a sequencing artifact. A missense DCLRE1C variant was associated with V- and J-gene trimming of TCR beta chains in a later analysis, and an independent cohort replicated the association. The availability of immune exposure information extended only to CMV serostatus.

In regard to this clone: What it binds is unknown.

V trimming: 0 bases; J trimming: 11 bases; junction bases outside the gene matches: 11. Germline V CDR1 and CDR2: GTSNPN, SVGIG (reference sequence). This CDR3 comprises 14 residues. This sequence was found in a boy younger than 18 in good health and CMV-seronegative. The chain is built from TRBV30 and TRBJ2-7; 9 nucleotides align to TRBD2. Sequenced input: PBMCs. The CDR3 here is CAWSVMAGGPTEYF. For the CDR3, the DNA is TGTGCCTGGAGTGTAATGGCGGGAGGGCCGACAGAGTACTTC.